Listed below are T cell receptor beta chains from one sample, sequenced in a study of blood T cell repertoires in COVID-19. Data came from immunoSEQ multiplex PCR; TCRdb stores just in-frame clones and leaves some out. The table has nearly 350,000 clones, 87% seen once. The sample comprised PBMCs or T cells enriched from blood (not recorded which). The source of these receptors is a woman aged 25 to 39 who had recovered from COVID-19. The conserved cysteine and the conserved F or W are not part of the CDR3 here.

CDR3 protein: ASSWGQYNEQF; J gene: TRBJ2-1; V gene: TRBV27
CDR3 protein: AISETRGGYT; J gene: TRBJ1-2; V gene: TRBV10-3
CDR3 protein: ASSYYRGPYEQY; J gene: TRBJ2-7; V gene: TRBV5-5
CDR3 protein: ASSSLGQAAGSPLH; J gene: TRBJ1-6; V gene: TRBV28
CDR3 protein: ASSPFRDQETQY; J gene: TRBJ2-5; V gene: TRBV18
CDR3 protein: ASSLVSGGHHRDKNIQY; J gene: TRBJ2-4; V gene: TRBV13
CDR3 protein: SASELPGLAGYNEQF; J gene: TRBJ2-1; V gene: TRBV20-1
CDR3 protein: ASSLSGAGGGTDTQY; J gene: TRBJ2-3; V gene: TRBV27
CDR3 protein: ASSVQGSYEQY; J gene: TRBJ2-7; V gene: TRBV7-2
CDR3 protein: ASSLATGEKLF; J gene: TRBJ1-4; V gene: TRBV5-4
CDR3 protein: ASSQGLNTGELF; J gene: TRBJ2-2; V gene: TRBV19
CDR3 protein: ASSEQGARWNSPLH; J gene: TRBJ1-6; V gene: TRBV18
CDR3 protein: ASSSSRGTHNEQF; J gene: TRBJ2-1; V gene: TRBV5-1
CDR3 protein: ASSKTSGTDTQY; J gene: TRBJ2-3; V gene: TRBV6-2/TRBV6-3
CDR3 protein: ASSQDTAGLEQY; J gene: TRBJ2-7; V gene: TRBV3-1/TRBV3-2
CDR3 protein: ASSRQGDGYT; J gene: TRBJ1-2; V gene: TRBV27
CDR3 protein: AWTHAGFGYT; J gene: TRBJ1-2; V gene: TRBV30
CDR3 protein: ASSPPGAPTYEQY; J gene: TRBJ2-7; V gene: TRBV3-1/TRBV3-2
CDR3 protein: ASSLTQGRNEKLF; J gene: TRBJ1-4; V gene: TRBV7-2
CDR3 protein: ASSSGWARGTSYEQY; J gene: TRBJ2-7; V gene: TRBV28
CDR3 protein: ASRLDRAFDGYT; J gene: TRBJ1-2; V gene: TRBV28
CDR3 protein: ASSQDGPGSYGYT; J gene: TRBJ1-2; V gene: TRBV4-3
CDR3 protein: ATSPLGQGSTDTQY; J gene: TRBJ2-3; V gene: TRBV15
CDR3 protein: ATSDSRARGSSNTGELF; J gene: TRBJ2-2; V gene: TRBV24-1
CDR3 protein: ASSYTGTANYGYT; J gene: TRBJ1-2; V gene: TRBV5-1
CDR3 protein: ASSVGLGRGTGELF; J gene: TRBJ2-2; V gene: TRBV9
CDR3 protein: ASSLTGSGGEKLF; J gene: TRBJ1-4; V gene: TRBV7-2
CDR3 protein: ASSAELASNEQF; J gene: TRBJ2-1; V gene: TRBV9
CDR3 protein: ASSRDRGMSGELF; J gene: TRBJ2-2; V gene: TRBV11-2
CDR3 protein: ARLNPGTGVGTDTQY; J gene: TRBJ2-3; V gene: TRBV2
CDR3 protein: SASSVTSGGRTDTQY; J gene: TRBJ2-3; V gene: TRBV20-1
CDR3 protein: ASSIQGADTEAF; J gene: TRBJ1-1; V gene: TRBV19
CDR3 protein: ASSLGRGGAVYEQY; J gene: TRBJ2-7; V gene: TRBV11-2
CDR3 protein: ASSIGLTMYGYT; J gene: TRBJ1-2; V gene: TRBV19
CDR3 protein: AWTVGVNEKLF; J gene: TRBJ1-4; V gene: TRBV30
CDR3 protein: ASSWKRTGGVQY; J gene: TRBJ2-7; V gene: TRBV5-1
CDR3 protein: ATSPKQGPNSPLH; J gene: TRBJ1-6; V gene: TRBV15
CDR3 protein: AISDRGRGRTEAF; J gene: TRBJ1-1; V gene: TRBV10-3
CDR3 protein: ASSVPPGQVVGRNTEAF; J gene: TRBJ1-1; V gene: TRBV5-1
CDR3 protein: ASSVGQSSTDTQY; J gene: TRBJ2-3; V gene: TRBV9
CDR3 protein: ASIRTSGVRELF; J gene: TRBJ2-2; V gene: TRBV28
CDR3 protein: ASSKNREGARTDTQY; J gene: TRBJ2-3; V gene: TRBV21-1
CDR3 protein: SVGNRNTEAF; J gene: TRBJ1-1; V gene: TRBV29-1
CDR3 protein: ATSDQDRGRVNTGELF; J gene: TRBJ2-2; V gene: TRBV24-1
CDR3 protein: ATSDPGQPKETQY; J gene: TRBJ2-5; V gene: TRBV24-1
CDR3 protein: ASRTRDSNPRSYT; J gene: TRBJ1-2; V gene: TRBV28
CDR3 protein: ASSPRTSGGSNRETQY; J gene: TRBJ2-5; V gene: TRBV7-7
CDR3 protein: ASSLGVSRGYT; J gene: TRBJ1-2; V gene: TRBV11-2
CDR3 protein: TSSPGRLATDEQY; J gene: TRBJ2-7; V gene: TRBV18
CDR3 protein: ASSPEGLATYEQY; J gene: TRBJ2-7; V gene: TRBV5-1
CDR3 protein: ASHDRGGQPQH; J gene: TRBJ1-5; V gene: TRBV19
CDR3 protein: ASSTPTRQGIFRSNYGYT; J gene: TRBJ1-2; V gene: TRBV28
CDR3 protein: ASSIGEDTEAF; J gene: TRBJ1-1; V gene: TRBV19